These 2 T cell receptor beta chains were sequenced from one sample in a study of CD8+ T cells in alopecia areata. Extraction and reverse transcription of RNA yielded cDNA as the sequencing template. Measured with immunoSEQ multiplex PCR; TCRdb has only the in-frame clones, and not every one. This table holds roughly 76,000 clones, over 25% found once. Treatment specified: oral pan-JAK inhibitor, 5-10 mg twice daily. Material: CD8+ T cells sorted from blood, obtained at week 4, from a patient treated with tofacitinib. Source of these receptors: a human donor with alopecia areata.

This clone was seen more than once but under ten times. The V gene is TRBV29-1, the J gene TRBJ2-4; no reliable D call. This CDR3 is built from 14 residues. Per germline, CDR1 SQVTM and CDR2 ANQGSEA. The ends were cut back, 7 bases at V and 0 bases at J, with 13 bases in the middle. The CDR3: CSDKSVLAKNIQYF. The DNA for the CDR3 is TGCAGCGACAAGAGTGTGCTAGCCAAAAACATTCAGTACTTC.

The rearrangement uses TRBV16 and TRBJ1-1; D not resolved. Germline V gene lookup returns CDR1 KGHSY and CDR2 FQNENV. With 7 bases removed from V and 2 bases from J, the gap between germline ends came to 17 bases. This CDR3 is built from 15 residues. For the CDR3, the DNA is TGTGCCAGCACCCCGGAGGGTTTAGGTAACACTGAAGCTTTCTTT. It codes for CASTPEGLGNTEAFF. Drawing the rest from reference TRBV16 and TRBJ1-1, the complete variable domain is GEEVAQTPKHLVRGEGQKAKLYCAPIKGHSYVFWYQQVLKNEFKFLISFQNENVFDETGMPKERFSAKCLPNSPCSLEIQATKLEDSAVYFCASTPEGLGNTEAFFGQGTRLTVV.